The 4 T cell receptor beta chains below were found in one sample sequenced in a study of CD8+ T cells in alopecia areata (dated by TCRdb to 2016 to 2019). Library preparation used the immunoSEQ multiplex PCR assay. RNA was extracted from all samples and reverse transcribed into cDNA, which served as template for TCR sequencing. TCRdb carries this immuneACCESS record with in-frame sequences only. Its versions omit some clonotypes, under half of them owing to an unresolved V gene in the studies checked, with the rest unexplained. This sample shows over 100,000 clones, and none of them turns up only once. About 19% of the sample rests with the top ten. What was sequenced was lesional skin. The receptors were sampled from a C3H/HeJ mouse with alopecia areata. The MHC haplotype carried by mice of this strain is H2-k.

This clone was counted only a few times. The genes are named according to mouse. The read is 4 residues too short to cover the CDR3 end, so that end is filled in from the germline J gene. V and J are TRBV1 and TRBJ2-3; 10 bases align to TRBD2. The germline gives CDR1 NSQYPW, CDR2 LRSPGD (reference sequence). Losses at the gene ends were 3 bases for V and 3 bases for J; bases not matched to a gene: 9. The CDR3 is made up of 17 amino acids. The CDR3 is CTCSAPLGGEGAETLYF. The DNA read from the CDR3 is TGCACCTGCAGTGCCCCACTGGGGGGGGAAGGGGCAGAA. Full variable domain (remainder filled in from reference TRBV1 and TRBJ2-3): VTLLEQNPRWRLVPRGQAVNLRCILKNSQYPWMSWYQQDLQKQLQWLFTLRSPGDKEVKSLPGADYLATRVTDTELRLQVANMSQGRTLYCTCSAPLGGEGAETLYFGSGTRLTVL.

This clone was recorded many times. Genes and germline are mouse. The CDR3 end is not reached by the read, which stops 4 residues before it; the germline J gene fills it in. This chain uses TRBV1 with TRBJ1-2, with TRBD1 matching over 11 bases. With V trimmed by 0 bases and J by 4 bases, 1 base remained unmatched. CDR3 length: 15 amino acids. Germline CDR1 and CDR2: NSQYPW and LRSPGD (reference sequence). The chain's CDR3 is CTCSADGTGGSDYTF. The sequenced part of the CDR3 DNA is TGCACCTGCAGTGCAGATGGGACAGGGGGCTCC.

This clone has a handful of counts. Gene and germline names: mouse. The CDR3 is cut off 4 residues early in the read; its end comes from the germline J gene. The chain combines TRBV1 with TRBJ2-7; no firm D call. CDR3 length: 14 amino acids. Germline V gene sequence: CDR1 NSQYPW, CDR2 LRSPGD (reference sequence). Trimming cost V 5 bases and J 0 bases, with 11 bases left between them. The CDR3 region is CTCSTRQDSYEQYF. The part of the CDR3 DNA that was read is TGCACCTGCAGTACCAGACAAGACTCCTAT.

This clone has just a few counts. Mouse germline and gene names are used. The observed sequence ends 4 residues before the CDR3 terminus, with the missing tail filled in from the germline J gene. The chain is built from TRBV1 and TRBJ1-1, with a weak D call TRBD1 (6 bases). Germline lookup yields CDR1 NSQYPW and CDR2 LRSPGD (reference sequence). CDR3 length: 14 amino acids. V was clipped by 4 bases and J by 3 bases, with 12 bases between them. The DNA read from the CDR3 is TGCACCTGCAGTGGACCAGGGGAAGACACA. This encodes CTCSGPGEDT. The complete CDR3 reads CTCSGPGEDTEVFF.